This T cell receptor beta chain was obtained from a study of blood T cell repertoires in COVID-19. About the study: Spain, Italy and the United States supplied samples that represented acute and convalescent COVID-19.

This clone has just one count. Participants, roughly 18 to 90 years old, spanned 25 or so US areas. Either two negative PCRs, clearance, or symptom resolution qualified Cohort 3 donors as recovered. In the original analysis: Reference gene primer amplification yielded estimated nucleated cell counts. Profiling relied on immunoSEQ multiplex PCR, and the TCRdb table lists in-frame clones only, not all of them. V and J calls plus clone size are reproduced from that table; the DNA served to infer D and trimming. The data hold some 400,000 clones, with roughly 86% observed a single time. Trimming removed 6 bases from V and 1 base from J; junction bases left unmatched: 2. This CDR3 has 13 residues.

This chain uses TRBV12-3 or TRBV12-4 with TRBJ1-1; the match to TRBD1 covers 7 bases. Material for sequencing was PBMCs or T cells enriched from blood (not recorded which). The TCR sequence derives from a man aged 30-40 years who had recovered from COVID-19. The CDR3 coding sequence is TGTGCCAGCAGCCGGACAGGGAACACTGAAGCTTTCTTT. Protein sequence: CASSRTGNTEAFF.